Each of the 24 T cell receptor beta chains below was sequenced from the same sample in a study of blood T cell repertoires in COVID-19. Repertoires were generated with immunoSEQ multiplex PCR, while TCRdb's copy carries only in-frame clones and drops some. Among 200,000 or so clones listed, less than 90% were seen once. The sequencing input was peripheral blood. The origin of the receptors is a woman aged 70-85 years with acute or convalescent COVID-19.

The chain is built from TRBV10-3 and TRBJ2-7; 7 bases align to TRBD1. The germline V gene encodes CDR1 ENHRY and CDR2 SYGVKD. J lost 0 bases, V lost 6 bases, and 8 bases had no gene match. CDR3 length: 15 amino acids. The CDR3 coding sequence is TGTGCCATCAGATCAGACAGGGATCTCTCCTACGAGCAGTACTTC. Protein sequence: CAIRSDRDLSYEQYF.

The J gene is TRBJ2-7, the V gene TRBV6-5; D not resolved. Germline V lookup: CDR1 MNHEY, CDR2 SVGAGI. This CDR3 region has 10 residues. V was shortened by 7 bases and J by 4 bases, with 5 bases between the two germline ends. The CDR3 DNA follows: TGTGCCAGCATTAGATACGAGCAGTACTTC. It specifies CASIRYEQYF.

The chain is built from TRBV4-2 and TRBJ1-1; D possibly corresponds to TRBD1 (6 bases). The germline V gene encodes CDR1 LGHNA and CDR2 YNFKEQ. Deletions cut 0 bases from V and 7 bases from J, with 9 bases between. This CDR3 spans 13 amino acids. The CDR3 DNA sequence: TGTGCCAGCAGCCAAGAGGCACAGGGTGAAGCTTTCTTT. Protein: CASSQEAQGEAFF.

CDR3 amino acids: CATLTSGGYLYF. In nucleotides, the CDR3 is TGTGCCACCCTCACGTCCGGGGGGTATTTGTACTTC. This chain joins TRBV15 and TRBJ2-7; TRBD2 matches 7 bases. This CDR3 contains 12 residues. Trimming took 8 bases from V and 12 from J; bases not matched to a gene: 13. Per the germline V gene, CDR1 is LNHNV and CDR2 is YYDKDF (reference sequence).

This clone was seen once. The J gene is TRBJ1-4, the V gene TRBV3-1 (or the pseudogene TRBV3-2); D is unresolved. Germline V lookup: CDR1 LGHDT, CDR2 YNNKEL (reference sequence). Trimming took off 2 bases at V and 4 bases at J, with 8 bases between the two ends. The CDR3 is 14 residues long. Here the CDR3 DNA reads TGTGCCAGCAGCCAACGTACAAGTAATGAAAAACTGTTTTTT. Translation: CASSQRTSNEKLFF.

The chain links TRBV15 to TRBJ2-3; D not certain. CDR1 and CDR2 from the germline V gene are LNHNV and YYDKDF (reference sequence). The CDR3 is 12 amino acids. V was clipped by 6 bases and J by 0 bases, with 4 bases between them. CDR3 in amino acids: CATSRSTDTQYF. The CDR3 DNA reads TGTGCCACCAGTCGGAGCACAGATACGCAGTATTTT.

The CDR3, as DNA: TGTGCCAGTAGAGAATACAAATCCCAGCGCAACACTGAAGCTTTCTTT. The encoded protein is CASREYKSQRNTEAFF. The chain employs TRBV19 and TRBJ1-1; no firm D call. Trimming left V 6 bases short and J 2 bases short, with 19 bases between. CDR1 LNHDA and CDR2 SQIVND come from the germline V gene (reference sequence). The CDR3 totals 16 residues.

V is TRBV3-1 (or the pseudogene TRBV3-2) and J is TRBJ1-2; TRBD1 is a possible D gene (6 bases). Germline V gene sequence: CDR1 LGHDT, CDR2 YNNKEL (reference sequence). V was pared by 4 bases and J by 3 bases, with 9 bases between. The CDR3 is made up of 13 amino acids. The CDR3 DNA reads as TGTGCCAGCAGCCTACGGACAGACTATGGCTACACCTTC. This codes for CASSLRTDYGYTF.

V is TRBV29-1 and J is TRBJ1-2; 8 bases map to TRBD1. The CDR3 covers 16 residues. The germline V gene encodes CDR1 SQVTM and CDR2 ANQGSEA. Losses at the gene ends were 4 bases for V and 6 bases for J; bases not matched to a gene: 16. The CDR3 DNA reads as TGCAGCGTTGGGCTCGGGCTTTTGGGCAGGGGGCATGGCTACACCTTC. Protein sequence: CSVGLGLLGRGHGYTF.

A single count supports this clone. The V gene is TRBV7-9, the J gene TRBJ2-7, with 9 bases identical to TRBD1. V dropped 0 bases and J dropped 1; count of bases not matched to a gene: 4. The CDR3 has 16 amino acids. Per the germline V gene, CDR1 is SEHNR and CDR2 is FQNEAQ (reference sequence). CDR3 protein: CASSLARGTGSYEQYF. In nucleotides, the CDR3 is TGTGCCAGCAGCTTAGCGAGGGGGACAGGGTCCTACGAGCAGTACTTC.

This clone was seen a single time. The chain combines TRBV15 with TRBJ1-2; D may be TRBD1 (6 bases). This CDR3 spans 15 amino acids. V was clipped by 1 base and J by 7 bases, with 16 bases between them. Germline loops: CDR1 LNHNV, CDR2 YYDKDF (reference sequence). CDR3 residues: CATSRGLREGGGYTF. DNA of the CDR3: TGTGCCACCAGCAGAGGTTTACGGGAAGGGGGTGGCTACACCTTC.

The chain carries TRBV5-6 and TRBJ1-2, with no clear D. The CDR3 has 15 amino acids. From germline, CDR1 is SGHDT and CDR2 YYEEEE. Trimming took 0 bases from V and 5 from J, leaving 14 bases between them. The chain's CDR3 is CASSLDLNIVYGYTF. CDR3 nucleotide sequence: TGTGCCAGCAGCTTGGACCTGAACATCGTTTATGGCTACACCTTC.

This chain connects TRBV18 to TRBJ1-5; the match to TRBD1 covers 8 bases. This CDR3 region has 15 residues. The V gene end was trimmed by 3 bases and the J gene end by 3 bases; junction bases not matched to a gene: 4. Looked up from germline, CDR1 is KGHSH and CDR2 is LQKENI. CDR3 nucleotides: TGTGCCAGCTCACCTCAGACAGGGGCCAATCAGCCCCAGCATTTT. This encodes CASSPQTGANQPQHF.

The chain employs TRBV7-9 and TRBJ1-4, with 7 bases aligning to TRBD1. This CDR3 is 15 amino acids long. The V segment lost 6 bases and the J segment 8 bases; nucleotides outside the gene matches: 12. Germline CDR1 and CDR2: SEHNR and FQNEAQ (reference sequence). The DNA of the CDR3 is TGTGCCAGCAGTAAAGTTACAGGGGCCGGGGAAAAACTGTTTTTT. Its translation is CASSKVTGAGEKLFF.

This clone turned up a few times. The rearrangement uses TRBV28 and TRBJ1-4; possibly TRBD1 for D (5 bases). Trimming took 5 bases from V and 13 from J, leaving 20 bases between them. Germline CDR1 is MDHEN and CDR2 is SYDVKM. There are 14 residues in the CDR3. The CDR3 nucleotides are TGTGCCAGCAGTAAACCCCGACAGTCTAGAATACTGTTTTTT. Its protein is CASSKPRQSRILFF. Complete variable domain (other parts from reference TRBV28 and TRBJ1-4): DVKVTQSSRYLVKRTGEKVFLECVQDMDHENMFWYRQDPGLGLRLIYFSYDVKMKEKGDIPEGYSVSREKKERFSLILESASTNQTSMYLCASSKPRQSRILFFGSGTQLSVL.

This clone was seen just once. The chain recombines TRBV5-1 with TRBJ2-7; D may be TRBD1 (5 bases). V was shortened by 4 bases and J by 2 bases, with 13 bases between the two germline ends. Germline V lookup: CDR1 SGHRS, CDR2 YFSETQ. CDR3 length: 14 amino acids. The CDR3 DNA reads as TGCGCCAGCAGCACAACAGGCGGTACCTACGAGCAGTACTTC. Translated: CASSTTGGTYEQYF.

The DNA of the CDR3 is TGTGCCAGCAGCTTGCGGGAGGCCTATGGCTACACCTTC. Protein sequence: CASSLREAYGYTF. The chain joins TRBV5-4 to TRBJ1-2; unclear D gene. Trimming shortened V by 1 base and J by 4 bases, and 8 bases separated the two germline ends. Germline V gene lookup returns CDR1 SGHNT and CDR2 YYREEE (reference sequence). CDR3 length equals 13 residues. Based on the CDR3 plus reference TRBV5-4 and TRBJ1-2, the full variable domain is ETGVTQSPTHLIKTRGQQVTLRCSSQSGHNTVSWYQQALGQGPQFIFQYYREEENGRGNFPPRFSGLQFPNYSSELNVNALELDDSALYLCASSLREAYGYTFGSGTRLTVV.

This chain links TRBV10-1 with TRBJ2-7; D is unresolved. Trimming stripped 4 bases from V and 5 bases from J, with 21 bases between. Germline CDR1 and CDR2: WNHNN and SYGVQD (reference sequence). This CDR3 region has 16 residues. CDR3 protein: CASSAKFGSIIDEQYF. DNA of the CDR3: TGCGCCAGCAGTGCCAAATTTGGTAGTATTATCGACGAGCAGTACTTC.

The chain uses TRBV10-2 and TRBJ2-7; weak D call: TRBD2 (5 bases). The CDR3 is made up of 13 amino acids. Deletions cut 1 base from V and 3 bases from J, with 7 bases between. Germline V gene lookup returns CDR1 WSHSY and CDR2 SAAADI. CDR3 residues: CASSELGGYEQYF. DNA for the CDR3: TGCGCCAGCAGTGAGTTAGGAGGCTACGAGCAGTACTTC.

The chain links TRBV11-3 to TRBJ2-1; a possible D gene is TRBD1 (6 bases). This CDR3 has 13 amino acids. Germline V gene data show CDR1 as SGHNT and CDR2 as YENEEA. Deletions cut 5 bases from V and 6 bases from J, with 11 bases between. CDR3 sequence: CASSPGQTNEQFF. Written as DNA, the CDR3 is TGTGCCAGCAGCCCCGGACAGACCAATGAGCAGTTCTTC.

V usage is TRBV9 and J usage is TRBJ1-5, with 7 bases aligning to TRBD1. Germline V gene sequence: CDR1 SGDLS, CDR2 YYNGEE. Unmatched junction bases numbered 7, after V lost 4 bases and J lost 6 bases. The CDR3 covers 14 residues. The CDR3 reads CASSIPTGCQPQHF. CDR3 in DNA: TGTGCCAGCAGCATACCGACAGGGTGTCAGCCCCAGCATTTT.

This chain's CDR3 is CASSELGSGGYEQYF. CDR3 nucleotides: TGTGCCAGCAGTGAATTAGGAAGCGGGGGTTACGAGCAGTACTTC. The chain uses TRBV25-1 and TRBJ2-7; 8 nucleotides align to TRBD2. Per the germline V gene, CDR1 is MGHDK and CDR2 is SYGVNS. V lost 1 base and J lost 4; bases outside the gene matches: 6. The CDR3 runs to 15 residues.

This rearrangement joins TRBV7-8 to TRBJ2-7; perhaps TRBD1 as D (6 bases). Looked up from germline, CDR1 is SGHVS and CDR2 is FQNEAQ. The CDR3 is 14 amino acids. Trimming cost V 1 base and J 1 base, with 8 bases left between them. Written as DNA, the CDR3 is TGTGCCAGCAGCTTAGGCAGGGGTTCCTACGAGCAGTACTTC. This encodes CASSLGRGSYEQYF.

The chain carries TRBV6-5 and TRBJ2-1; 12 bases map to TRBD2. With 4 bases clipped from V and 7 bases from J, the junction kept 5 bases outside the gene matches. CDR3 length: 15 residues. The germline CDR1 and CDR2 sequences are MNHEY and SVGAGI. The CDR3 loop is CASSFLAGGRNEQFF. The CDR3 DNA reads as TGTGCCAGCAGTTTCCTAGCGGGAGGGCGGAATGAGCAGTTCTTC.